Following are 29 T cell receptor beta chains from one sample sequenced in a study of blood T cell repertoires in COVID-19. The data were produced by immunoSEQ multiplex PCR, yet TCRdb's version contains in-frame clones alone and is incomplete. The sample records some 250,000 clones, about 80% being singletons. Sample: PBMCs or T cells enriched from blood (not recorded which). Every receptor here comes from a man aged 35-49 years who had recovered from COVID-19.

The chain links TRBV7-9 to TRBJ2-7; 8 bases align to TRBD2. Trimming took 4 bases from V and 5 from J; bases not matched to a gene: 19. The germline V gene encodes CDR1 SEHNR and CDR2 FQNEAQ (reference sequence). The CDR3 is made up of 18 amino acids. This CDR3 is CASSSFSGGGFLMDEQYF. The DNA for the CDR3 is TGTGCCAGCAGCTCCTTTTCCGGCGGGGGGTTCCTTATGGACGAGCAGTACTTC.

This clone was seen ten or more times. This CDR3 is CASSRTAVNYGYTF. The DNA of the CDR3 is TGTGCCAGCAGCCGCACAGCGGTAAACTATGGCTACACCTTC. The V and J genes are TRBV2 and TRBJ1-2, with D hard to call. Per germline, CDR1 SNHLY and CDR2 FYNNEI. The CDR3 has 14 amino acids. V was trimmed by 6 bases and J by 2 bases, leaving 13 bases between them.

The chain is built from TRBV5-1 and TRBJ1-5, with TRBD1 matching over 7 bases. Germline-derived CDR1 and CDR2 are SGHRS and YFSETQ. This CDR3 contains 15 residues. The V and J ends lost 4 bases and 1 base, in that order; junction bases with no gene match: 5. This chain's CDR3 is CASSEMTGSNQPQHF. The CDR3 nucleotides read TGCGCCAGCAGCGAGATGACAGGGAGCAATCAGCCCCAGCATTTT. Complete variable domain (other parts from reference TRBV5-1 and TRBJ1-5): KAGVTQTPRYLIKTRGQQVTLSCSPISGHRSVSWYQQTPGQGLQFLFEYFSETQRNKGNFPGRFSGRQFSNSRSEMNVSTLELGDSALYLCASSEMTGSNQPQHFGDGTRLSIL.

This clone was observed a handful of times. This chain joins TRBV7-3 and TRBJ2-1; 15 nucleotides align to TRBD2. CDR1 and CDR2 from the germline V gene are SGHTA and FQGTGA. With V trimmed by 5 bases and J by 9 bases, 11 bases remained unmatched. The CDR3 covers 17 residues. The CDR3 spells CASSPPGLAGGNAEQFF. The CDR3 nucleotides are TGTGCCAGCAGCCCTCCGGGACTAGCGGGGGGAAACGCTGAGCAGTTCTTC.

The V and J genes are TRBV7-2 and TRBJ1-6; D unclear. The V gene's germline CDR1 is SGHTA and CDR2 FQGNSA. The CDR3 is made up of 14 amino acids. V lost 2 bases to trimming and J lost 5 bases, with 7 bases between them. CDR3 DNA: TGTGCCAGCAGCTTAACACGGGATAATTCACCCCTCCACTTT. Translating gives CASSLTRDNSPLHF.

The chain employs TRBV5-4 and TRBJ1-4; 10 nucleotides agree with TRBD1. Germline CDR1 reads SGHNT; CDR2 reads YYREEE (reference sequence). After removal of 3 bases from V and 8 bases from J, the junction contained 4 bases not matched to a gene. The CDR3 is 14 amino acids. In nucleotides, the CDR3 is TGTGCCAGCAGCTCCCAGGACAGGGGGGAAAAACTGTTTTTT. Its translation is CASSSQDRGEKLFF.

V gene TRBV28 combines with J gene TRBJ1-1; TRBD1 matches at 8 bases. Per the germline V gene, CDR1 is MDHEN and CDR2 is SYDVKM. With V trimmed by 5 bases and J by 6 bases, 17 bases remained unmatched. The CDR3 covers 17 residues. In nucleotides, the CDR3 is TGTGCCAGCAGTCCGGCACCAGGGGGCGCGGGTAGCGCTGAAGCTTTCTTT. Encoded protein: CASSPAPGGAGSAEAFF.

The genes are TRBV5-1 and TRBJ2-4; D gene unclear. The CDR3 totals 14 residues. Germline assignment: CDR1 SGHRS and CDR2 YFSETQ. V was trimmed by 0 bases and J by 9 bases, leaving 13 bases between them. The chain's CDR3 is CASSLAGYGSIQYF. As DNA, the CDR3 is TGCGCCAGCAGCTTGGCCGGGTACGGCAGCATTCAGTACTTC. Based on the CDR3 plus reference TRBV5-1 and TRBJ2-4, the full variable domain is KAGVTQTPRYLIKTRGQQVTLSCSPISGHRSVSWYQQTPGQGLQFLFEYFSETQRNKGNFPGRFSGRQFSNSRSEMNVSTLELGDSALYLCASSLAGYGSIQYFGAGTRLSVL.

This sequence joins TRBV27 and TRBJ2-5; no reliable D call. CDR1 is MNHEY and CDR2 is SMNVEV in the germline V gene (reference sequence). The CDR3 is 13 residues long. V lost 2 bases and J 6 bases, leaving 10 bases between the germline ends. This CDR3 is CASSLLGLKTQYF. In nucleotides, the CDR3 is TGTGCCAGCAGTTTACTAGGTTTGAAGACCCAGTACTTC.

The rearrangement uses TRBV18 and TRBJ2-1; the D is unclear. V was pared by 1 base and J by 7 bases, with 5 bases between. This CDR3 spans 12 amino acids. CDR1 KGHSH and CDR2 LQKENI come from the germline V gene. CDR3 sequence (DNA): TGTGCCAGCTCACCACAGCTAAATGAGCAGTTCTTC. Translated: CASSPQLNEQFF.

This sequence joins TRBV11-2 and TRBJ2-7; TRBD1 agrees at 9 bases. Germline values: CDR1 SGHAT, CDR2 FQNNGV. This CDR3 spans 15 amino acids. J lost 2 bases, V lost 1 base, and 3 bases had no gene match. CDR3 in DNA: TGTGCCAGCAGCTTAGCGGGACAGGGAGCCTACGAGCAGTACTTC. Its protein product is CASSLAGQGAYEQYF.

The rearrangement links TRBV3-1 (or the pseudogene TRBV3-2) to TRBJ2-1, with D perhaps TRBD2 (5 bases). CDR1 LGHDT and CDR2 YNNKEL come from the germline V gene (reference sequence). The CDR3 covers 12 residues. V lost 3 bases to trimming and J lost 16 bases, with 16 bases between them. The CDR3 DNA reads TGTGCCAGCAGCCATAGAGCGGCGCGTCAATTCTTC. This translates into CASSHRAARQFF.

J is TRBJ1-6 and V is TRBV4-2; D not certain. V was pared by 1 base and J by 10 bases, with 17 bases between. The CDR3 runs to 16 residues. The germline V gene encodes CDR1 LGHNA and CDR2 YNFKEQ. The CDR3 protein is CASSQGTADLYSPLHF. CDR3 nucleotides: TGTGCCAGCAGCCAAGGAACAGCCGACCTGTACTCACCCCTCCACTTT.

As concerns this clone: One end of the junction is discordant with germline, which a read error may explain. The chain uses TRBV6-5 and TRBJ2-5; the D is unclear. The CDR3 runs to 12 residues. Germline V gene sequence: CDR1 MNHEY, CDR2 SVGAGI. The CDR3 sequence: CASSNSAETQYF. CDR3 coding DNA: TGTGCCAGCAGTAACTCTGCGGAGACCCAGTACTTC.

This clone has only a few counts. The chain employs TRBV27 and TRBJ2-2; TRBD1 aligns across 8 bases. The V segment lost 3 bases and the J segment 2 bases; nucleotides outside the gene matches: 5. The CDR3 length is 16 residues. Per the germline V gene, CDR1 is MNHEY and CDR2 is SMNVEV (reference sequence). The CDR3: CASSFVDRVNTGELFF. CDR3 nucleotide sequence: TGTGCCAGCAGTTTTGTGGACAGGGTCAACACCGGGGAGCTGTTTTTT.

In its sample, this clone was seen a few times. The rearrangement links TRBV30 to TRBJ2-6; tentatively, D is TRBD1 (5 bases). The CDR3 contains 14 residues. CDR1 is GTSNPN, CDR2 SVGIG, per germline (reference sequence). V lost 7 bases and J 0 bases, leaving 10 bases between the germline ends. This CDR3 is CASQGLSGANVLTF. The CDR3 region has the DNA TGTGCCTCCCAGGGCCTCTCTGGGGCCAACGTCCTGACTTTC.

This clone has just one count. V usage is TRBV28 and J usage is TRBJ1-6; weak D call: TRBD1 (6 bases). V was pared by 3 bases and J by 9 bases, with 21 bases between. The CDR3 has 17 amino acids. Germline loops: CDR1 MDHEN, CDR2 SYDVKM. The CDR3 nucleotides are TGTGCCAGCAGTTTCCCTTCTACAGGGTTCGGTCCTTCACCCCTCCACTTT. Protein product: CASSFPSTGFGPSPLHF.

The CDR3 loop is CASSLGPTGGGETQYF. CDR3 in DNA: TGCGCCAGCAGCTTGGGCCCGACAGGGGGCGGAGAGACCCAGTACTTC. The chain joins TRBV5-1 to TRBJ2-5; TRBD1 matches at 10 bases. The CDR3 contains 16 residues. After removal of 0 bases from V and 4 bases from J, the junction contained 6 bases not matched to a gene. The V gene's germline CDR1 is SGHRS and CDR2 YFSETQ.

The chain carries TRBV24-1 and TRBJ2-5; TRBD2 matches at 9 bases. Germline loops: CDR1 KGHDR, CDR2 SFDVKD. Trimming took 1 base from V and 5 from J; bases not matched to a gene: 16. CDR3 length: 19 residues. The DNA of the CDR3 is TGTGCCACCAGTGATTTCCCGACTAGCGGCCGGACGCAGCAGGAGACCCAGTACTTC. This sequence encodes CATSDFPTSGRTQQETQYF.

This chain joins TRBV6-5 and TRBJ1-5; 8 bases fit TRBD1. The CDR3 is made up of 15 amino acids. Germline V gene data show CDR1 as MNHEY and CDR2 as SVGAGI. The ends lost 4 bases at V and 0 bases at J; junction bases unmatched: 2. The CDR3 bases are TGTGCCAGCAGTTCCGGGACAGGTAGCAATCAGCCCCAGCATTTT. The encoded protein is CASSSGTGSNQPQHF.

This clone was recorded only once. The chain links TRBV5-1 to TRBJ2-1; D is possibly TRBD1 (6 bases). Germline V gene data show CDR1 as SGHRS and CDR2 as YFSETQ. The CDR3 is made up of 14 amino acids. V dropped 4 bases and J dropped 5 bases, with 13 bases sitting between them. CDR3 amino acids: CASSNMDRDNEQFF. As DNA, the CDR3 is TGCGCCAGCAGCAACATGGACAGAGACAATGAGCAGTTCTTC.

The V gene is TRBV4-1, the J gene TRBJ1-5; 9 bases agree with TRBD1. CDR3 length: 16 amino acids. Trimming at V came to 3 bases and at J to 5 bases, leaving 8 bases not matched to a gene. Germline V gene sequence: CDR1 MGHRA, CDR2 YSYEKL. CDR3 in amino acids: CASSHGRDRAYQPQHF. CDR3 DNA sequence: TGCGCCAGCAGCCATGGTCGGGACAGGGCTTATCAGCCCCAGCATTTT.

The chain joins TRBV2 to TRBJ1-5; 7 positions match TRBD1. Losses at the gene ends were 6 bases for V and 3 bases for J; bases not matched to a gene: 2. Germline CDR1 and CDR2: SNHLY and FYNNEI. The CDR3 totals 13 residues. CDR3 DNA sequence: TGTGCCAGCAGGGGACAGCCCAATCAGCCCCAGCATTTT. Translated: CASRGQPNQPQHF.

The chain has TRBV7-2 and TRBJ1-1; D is undetermined. V lost 3 bases and J 0 bases, leaving 11 bases between the germline ends. Germline V lookup: CDR1 SGHTA, CDR2 FQGNSA. The CDR3 runs to 15 residues. The CDR3 DNA sequence: TGTGCCAGCAGCTTGTTCCTTCTTCTGAACACTGAAGCTTTCTTT. Translation gives CASSLFLLLNTEAFF.

This sequence joins TRBV12-3 or TRBV12-4 and TRBJ1-6; possible D gene TRBD1, 5 bases. The CDR3 covers 11 residues. With 9 bases removed from V and 12 bases from J, the gap between germline ends came to 12 bases. The CDR3 here is CASSREGPLHF. The CDR3 coding sequence is TGTGCCAGTTCCAGGGAGGGACCCCTCCACTTT.

J is TRBJ1-2 and V is TRBV5-4; D may be TRBD1 (6 bases). The CDR3 runs 17 residues. CDR1 SGHNT and CDR2 YYREEE come from the germline V gene (reference sequence). Trimming took 4 bases from V and 2 from J, leaving 21 bases between them. The CDR3 reads CASSPGTTSNLNYGYTF. CDR3 coding DNA: TGTGCCAGCAGCCCCGGGACAACGAGCAACTTAAACTATGGCTACACCTTC.

The chain uses TRBV6-1 and TRBJ1-6, with D possibly matching TRBD1 (6 bases). Germline CDR1 reads MNHNS; CDR2 reads SASEGT. There are 14 residues in the CDR3. With 2 bases removed from V and 7 bases from J, the gap between germline ends came to 9 bases. In DNA form, the CDR3 reads TGTGCCAGCAGTGAATGGCAGGGGAATTCACCCCTCCACTTT. This codes for CASSEWQGNSPLHF.

This clone was picked up many times. In DNA, the CDR3 is TGTGCCTGGGAACACGGGTTAGGAGATTCACCCCTCCACTTT. The encoded protein is CAWEHGLGDSPLHF. The V call is TRBV30, the J call TRBJ1-6, with D unresolved. The CDR3 has 14 residues. The germline V gene encodes CDR1 GTSNPN and CDR2 SVGIG (reference sequence). V lost 5 bases and J 8 bases, leaving 16 bases between the germline ends.

This clone turned up a few times. The chain carries TRBV14 and TRBJ2-7, with a weak D call TRBD2 (5 bases). V was shortened by 1 base and J by 2 bases, with 15 bases between the two germline ends. CDR1 SGHDN and CDR2 FVKESK come from the germline V gene. The CDR3 runs to 16 residues. In nucleotides, the CDR3 is TGTGCCAGCAGCCAAGCGGGGTTCAGGTCCGCCTACGAGCAGTACTTC. Protein product: CASSQAGFRSAYEQYF.